The rows below give T cell receptor beta chains drawn from one sample of a study of blood T cells in healthy people across ages. TCRdb called the 5' RACE reads again in MiXCR, with one record for every CDR3 protein. The profile shows around 1,700,000 distinct CDR3 sequences, roughly 30% of them singletons. Sequences were obtained from blood. The receptors stem from a woman in her 30s in good health. Both conserved end residues are trimmed from each CDR3. The size of a clone is reported for some rows only, either as once, few or many, or as a class for expanded clones.

v_call	clone_size	j_call	cdr3_aa
TRBV19	NA	TRBJ2-1	ASSIDLETYNEQF
TRBV10-3	few	TRBJ2-1	AISEALEQF
TRBV6-5	NA	TRBJ2-1	ASRRRDLSYNEQF
TRBV6-5	many	TRBJ2-3	ASSRDRGSDTQY
TRBV6-5	NA	TRBJ1-2	ASSYSAYGDGYT
TRBV7-9	NA	TRBJ2-3	ASSTWGQDTDTQY
TRBV3-1	NA	TRBJ1-1	ASSQDQGRGDTEAF
TRBV6-5	NA	TRBJ1-1	ASSEPGAHEAF
TRBV25-1	NA	TRBJ1-6	ASSELSQGNSPLH
TRBV7-9	NA	TRBJ2-3	ASSPSVGSVPQNTQY
TRBV6-5	NA	TRBJ2-3	ASTQDRVRPDTQY
TRBV11-2	NA	TRBJ2-1	ASRPLAGRLHEQF
TRBV30	NA	TRBJ1-2	AQRASGYT
TRBV6-2/TRBV6-3	few	TRBJ2-4	ASSYSRAWSESYERY
TRBV4-3	many	TRBJ2-3	ASSQTGGTDTQY
TRBV7-3	NA	TRBJ2-3	ASSSPGLVGDTQY
TRBV20-1	many	TRBJ2-7	TPCVGSGACWEQY
TRBV7-8	few	TRBJ1-5	ASSLEYRQPQH
TRBV6-5	few	TRBJ2-1	ASSWGLAGIYNEQF
TRBV20-1	NA	TRBJ1-2	SARPGTGGARYT
TRBV12-3/TRBV12-4	few	TRBJ1-2	ASTKQGARYYGYT
TRBV29-1	NA	TRBJ2-7	SVEVYGKAHGRY
TRBV5-1	NA	TRBJ2-3	ASSRGQGAFLTTDTQY
TRBV20-1	NA	TRBJ1-2	SATADRSRYGYT
TRBV6-6	few	TRBJ2-2	ASSSGQGEGGERF
TRBV29-1	few	TRBJ1-4	SALRGFGEKLF
TRBV4-3	few	TRBJ2-1	ASSHLAGGPGSTEQF
TRBV3-1	NA	TRBJ2-7	ASSQLSPGEQY
TRBV7-2	few	TRBJ2-1	ASSFRWASGRDGQF
TRBV6-6	NA	TRBJ2-3	AAGTGRTDTQY
TRBV27	NA	TRBJ2-5	ASRRTWGAFITDEQY
TRBV2	few	TRBJ1-5	ASRTAASNQPQH
TRBV27	NA	TRBJ2-3	ASSSHGGPTDTQY
TRBV20-1	many	TRBJ2-5	SATPDRSSSQETQY
TRBV28	few	TRBJ1-2	ASSLSRTDYGYT
TRBV5-6	NA	TRBJ2-7	ASSRGGNPKVEY
TRBV6-2/TRBV6-3	NA	NA	ASGGRRAGAYEQY
TRBV12-3/TRBV12-4	many	TRBJ2-5	ASSFYPAGWETQY
TRBV7-2	few	TRBJ2-7	ASSSLVGTYEQY
TRBV5-6	NA	NA	ASSAGSDLETQY
TRBV27	NA	TRBJ2-1	ASTPGLAGEQF
TRBV6-6	few	TRBJ1-2	ASRSGGGSGYT
TRBV7-9	NA	TRBJ2-6	ASTLPGANVLT
TRBV5-1	few	TRBJ2-7	ASSSGGTRGYEQY
TRBV7-2	NA	TRBJ2-6	ASSLSFPGANVLT
TRBV5-1	NA	NA	ASSLMTSGGAIEQY
TRBV6-5	NA	TRBJ2-7	ASSYGVRDVEQY
TRBV27	NA	TRBJ2-5	ASSLSQRRKETQY
TRBV12-3/TRBV12-4	NA	TRBJ1-4	ASSRQGAAANEKLF
TRBV15	NA	TRBJ2-1	ATSREGSGGYNGQF
TRBV27	few	TRBJ2-3	ASSSWTSGGTGDTQY
TRBV12-3/TRBV12-4	NA	TRBJ1-2	ASTIGQGGFRGYT
TRBV4-2	NA	TRBJ2-1	ASSKKGDSYNEQF
TRBV7-9	NA	TRBJ2-7	TSSLGLRGRMGEQY
TRBV6-6	many	TRBJ2-1	ASSPGTSGDFDEQF